The 29 T cell receptor beta chains below come from one sample, sequenced in a study of cytomegalovirus exposure and HLA in healthy donors. 60 Vbeta and 13 Jbeta primers were used in PCR. Only in-frame clones appear in the TCRdb table, and some are missing; sequencing was by immunoSEQ multiplex PCR. The sample has about 90,000 clones, about two thirds seen once. The sequenced material came from PBMCs. These receptors all stem from a woman under 40 in good health and CMV-seropositive.

CDR3 region: CASRNRVTGELFF. The CDR3 nucleotides read TGTGCCAGCAGGAACAGGGTCACCGGGGAGCTGTTTTTT. V gene TRBV2 combines with J gene TRBJ2-2, with D possibly being TRBD1 (6 bases). V was cut by 6 bases and J by 4 bases, with 9 bases left in between. The CDR3 has 13 amino acids. Germline V gene data show CDR1 as SNHLY and CDR2 as FYNNEI.

This clone showed up just a few times. The CDR3 sequence: CASSVGAGGPTDTQYF. The CDR3 DNA reads TGTGCCAGCAGCGTAGGCGCGGGGGGCCCCACAGATACGCAGTATTTT. The chain uses TRBV9 and TRBJ2-3; the match to TRBD2 covers 8 bases. Germline V lookup: CDR1 SGDLS, CDR2 YYNGEE. V lost 0 bases and J lost 2; bases outside the gene matches: 5. The CDR3 has 16 amino acids.

The CDR3 is CASSPSGGTDTQYF. CDR3 sequence (DNA): TGTGCCAGCAGCCCTAGCGGGGGGACAGATACGCAGTATTTT. This chain connects TRBV7-8 to TRBJ2-3, with TRBD2 matching 11 bases. Looked up from germline, CDR1 is SGHVS and CDR2 is FQNEAQ. The CDR3 consists of 14 residues. V dropped 5 bases and J dropped 3; count of bases not matched to a gene: 1. Looking up the rest from reference TRBV7-8 and TRBJ2-3 gives the full variable domain: GAGVSQSPRYKVAKRGQDVALRCDPISGHVSLFWYQQALGQGPEFLTYFQNEAQLDKSGLPSDRFFAERPEGSVSTLKIQRTQQEDSAVYLCASSPSGGTDTQYFGPGTRLTVL.

There are a few counts of this clone. The chain employs TRBV13 and TRBJ1-5; 8 bases align to TRBD1. Germline V lookup: CDR1 PRHDT, CDR2 FYEKMQ (reference sequence). The length of the CDR3 is 16 residues. V dropped 4 bases and J dropped 5; count of bases not matched to a gene: 10. The CDR3 sequence is CASSSRTGNMDQPQHF. CDR3 DNA sequence: TGTGCCAGCAGCTCCAGGACAGGGAATATGGATCAGCCCCAGCATTTT.

This clone was counted between two and nine times. V usage is TRBV5-4 and J usage is TRBJ2-7, with TRBD2 identical over 8 bases. This CDR3 comprises 15 residues. Trimming cost V 3 bases and J 4 bases; bases outside gene matches: 9. From germline, CDR1 is SGHNT and CDR2 YYREEE (reference sequence). The CDR3 DNA reads as TGTGCCAGCAGCTCCCTCGGGGGGGGTGAATACGAGCAGTACTTC. Amino acids: CASSSLGGGEYEQYF. The full variable domain, its missing parts supplied by reference TRBV5-4 and TRBJ2-7, is ETGVTQSPTHLIKTRGQQVTLRCSSQSGHNTVSWYQQALGQGPQFIFQYYREEENGRGNFPPRFSGLQFPNYSSELNVNALELDDSALYLCASSSLGGGEYEQYFGPGTRLTVT.

This clone was counted a few times. V and J are TRBV2 and TRBJ2-5, with 12 bases that match TRBD2. The germline CDR1 and CDR2 sequences are SNHLY and FYNNEI. J gave up 5 bases and V 6 bases, and 10 bases lay outside the gene matches. This CDR3 has 16 residues. The CDR3 protein is CASSPTLAGGTETQYF. The DNA of the CDR3 is TGTGCCAGCAGCCCTACACTAGCGGGGGGTACGGAGACCCAGTACTTC.

J is TRBJ2-1 and V is TRBV28; TRBD1 matches 7 bases. This CDR3 is 14 amino acids long. CDR1 and CDR2 (germline): MDHEN, SYDVKM. V shed 5 bases, J shed 7 bases, and the junction held 8 bases outside the gene matches. The CDR3 sequence: CASSLQQGWNEQFF. The CDR3, as DNA: TGTGCCAGCAGTCTCCAACAGGGGTGGAATGAGCAGTTCTTC.

The V and J genes are TRBV6-5 and TRBJ1-5; weak D call: TRBD1 (6 bases). Germline loops: CDR1 MNHEY, CDR2 SVGAGI. The CDR3 runs to 14 residues. V lost 3 bases and J 7 bases, leaving 13 bases between the germline ends. In DNA form, the CDR3 reads TGTGCCAGCAGTTATAGGGTAGGGGGACAGCCCCAGCATTTT. Translated, it gives CASSYRVGGQPQHF.

This chain connects TRBV19 to TRBJ2-5; D perhaps matches TRBD1 (6 bases). The CDR3 spans 17 residues. CDR1 is LNHDA and CDR2 is SQIVND in the germline V gene (reference sequence). Trimming removed 5 bases from V and 1 base from J, with 20 bases in between. CDR3 amino acids: CASSLLAPGRGQETQYF. The CDR3 DNA sequence: TGTGCCAGTAGTCTCCTAGCCCCCGGCAGGGGCCAAGAGACCCAGTACTTC.

This clone was picked up one time. The chain carries TRBV27 and TRBJ1-6; D remains unclear. V lost 2 bases and J 7 bases, leaving 9 bases between the germline ends. The V gene's germline CDR1 is MNHEY and CDR2 SMNVEV (reference sequence). This CDR3 is built from 14 residues. CDR3 region: CASSLDKRNSPLHF. CDR3 DNA sequence: TGTGCCAGCAGTTTAGACAAGAGAAATTCACCCCTCCACTTT.

The chain couples TRBV5-6 to TRBJ1-2, with TRBD1 identical over 9 bases. CDR3 length: 14 residues. CDR1 is SGHDT, CDR2 YYEEEE, per germline. V was clipped by 2 bases and J by 6 bases; unmatched bases: 5. The CDR3 bases are TGTGCCAGCAGCTTCAAGACAGGGGGGAATGGCTACACCTTC. This sequence encodes CASSFKTGGNGYTF.

The chain combines TRBV7-2 with TRBJ2-1; TRBD2 agrees at 9 bases. CDR1 SGHTA and CDR2 FQGNSA come from the germline V gene. This CDR3 has 18 residues. V was pared by 0 bases and J by 4 bases, with 10 bases of the junction left unmatched. The DNA of the CDR3 is TGTGCCAGCAGCTTAGCGCACCTAGCGGGGAGCCTATACAATGAGCAGTTCTTC. Translated: CASSLAHLAGSLYNEQFF.

J is TRBJ1-4 and V is TRBV4-2; TRBD1 matches 8 bases. J gave up 0 bases and V 1 base, and 1 base lay outside the gene matches. CDR3 length: 16 residues. Germline lookup yields CDR1 LGHNA and CDR2 YNFKEQ. The CDR3 sequence is CASSQAQGATNEKLFF. CDR3 sequence (DNA): TGTGCCAGCAGCCAAGCACAGGGGGCAACTAATGAAAAACTGTTTTTT.

The chain joins TRBV7-2 to TRBJ1-1; possible D gene TRBD1, 5 bases. Per germline, CDR1 SGHTA and CDR2 FQGNSA. CDR3 size: 13 residues. V lost 1 base and J 6 bases, leaving 9 bases between the germline ends. The CDR3 loop reads CASSLGGRAEAFF. The CDR3 coding sequence is TGTGCCAGCAGCTTAGGGGGCAGGGCTGAAGCTTTCTTT.

This clone was found a few times. The CDR3 sequence: CASSYPGYEQYF. The CDR3 nucleotides read TGTGCCAGCAGTTACCCAGGCTACGAGCAGTACTTC. The chain uses TRBV6-9 and TRBJ2-7; D is undetermined. The CDR3 has 12 residues. The V and J ends lost 3 bases and 3 bases respectively, with 6 bases between them. CDR1 is MNHGY, CDR2 SVAAGI, per germline.

This chain joins TRBV5-6 and TRBJ1-3; D perhaps matches TRBD1 (5 bases). Germline lookup yields CDR1 SGHDT and CDR2 YYEEEE. V was shortened by 1 base and J by 1 base, with 21 bases between the two germline ends. There are 19 residues in the CDR3. The CDR3 DNA is TGTGCCAGCAGCTTGCTTATCAGTAGTCAGGGTTTTTCTGGAAACACCATATATTTT. Translation: CASSLLISSQGFSGNTIYF. Full variable domain (outside the CDR3, taken from reference TRBV5-6 and TRBJ1-3): DAGVTQSPTHLIKTRGQQVTLRCSPKSGHDTVSWYQQALGQGPQFIFQYYEEEERQRGNFPDRFSGHQFPNYSSELNVNALLLGDSALYLCASSLLISSQGFSGNTIYFGEGSWLTVV.

This sequence joins TRBV7-9 and TRBJ2-1; TRBD2 matches at 8 bases. This CDR3 is built from 14 residues. CDR1 and CDR2 (germline): SEHNR, FQNEAQ (reference sequence). The V gene end was trimmed by 5 bases and the J gene end by 7 bases; junction bases not matched to a gene: 7. The CDR3 DNA reads as TGTGCCAGCAGCCCTATAGCGGGGTGGAATGAGCAGTTCTTC. Protein sequence: CASSPIAGWNEQFF.

In its sample, this clone was seen once. The gene calls are TRBV2 and TRBJ2-7; TRBD2 aligns across 7 bases. The germline gives CDR1 SNHLY, CDR2 FYNNEI. The CDR3 is 14 residues long. V shed 3 bases, J shed 4 bases, and the junction held 6 bases outside the gene matches. CDR3 residues: CASSDQRGNYEQYF. For the CDR3, the DNA is TGTGCCAGCAGTGACCAGCGGGGCAATTACGAGCAGTACTTC.

The J gene is TRBJ2-5, the V gene TRBV7-3; 8 positions match TRBD2. CDR3 length: 14 amino acids. Germline V gene sequence: CDR1 SGHTA, CDR2 FQGTGA. The ends lost 2 bases at V and 5 bases at J; junction bases unmatched: 4. CDR3 DNA: TGTGCCAGCAGCTTACGGCGGGGGGAGGAGACCCAGTACTTC. It encodes CASSLRRGEETQYF.

This clone was seen a few times. The J gene is TRBJ1-1, the V gene TRBV7-2; D is perhaps TRBD1 (5 bases). Looked up from germline, CDR1 is SGHTA and CDR2 is FQGNSA. CDR3 length: 14 amino acids. V shed 5 bases and J shed 0 bases, with 10 bases lying between them. The CDR3 nucleotides are TGTGCCAGCAGCCCACAGGCCTTGAACACTGAAGCTTTCTTT. This gives the protein CASSPQALNTEAFF.

The chain couples TRBV5-1 to TRBJ2-1, with 8 bases that match TRBD1. With 4 bases clipped from V and 1 base from J, the junction kept 7 bases outside the gene matches. CDR3 length: 16 amino acids. CDR1 and CDR2 from the germline V gene are SGHRS and YFSETQ. The CDR3 loop is CASSLYRGDSYNEQFF. The CDR3 nucleotides read TGCGCCAGCAGCCTTTACAGGGGGGATTCCTACAATGAGCAGTTCTTC.

The chain carries TRBV7-9 and TRBJ2-3; 8 bases align to TRBD1. Germline CDR1 SEHNR, CDR2 FQNEAQ (reference sequence). V dropped 4 bases and J dropped 4; count of bases not matched to a gene: 1. CDR3 length: 13 residues. DNA for the CDR3: TGTGCCAGCAGCTCACAGGGGGCAGATACGCAGTATTTT. Protein: CASSSQGADTQYF. Full variable domain (outside the CDR3, taken from reference TRBV7-9 and TRBJ2-3): DTGVSQNPRHKITKRGQNVTFRCDPISEHNRLYWYRQTLGQGPEFLTYFQNEAQLEKSRLLSDRFSAERPKGSFSTLEIQRTEQGDSAMYLCASSSQGADTQYFGPGTRLTVL.

To note about this clone: Compared with germline, one end of the junction differs, possibly owing to a read error. The rearrangement links TRBV19 to TRBJ1-2; no reliable D call. There are 14 residues in the CDR3. Germline-derived CDR1 and CDR2 are LNHDA and SQIVND (reference sequence). In DNA, the CDR3 is TGTGCCAGTAGTATCCCCCTAGGAGGAAGTGGCTACCCCTTC. Protein sequence: CASSIPLGGSGYPF. Filled out from reference TRBV19 and TRBJ1-2, the complete variable domain reads DGGITQSPKYLFRKEGQNVTLSCEQNLNHDAMYWYRQDPGQGLRLIYYSQIVNDFQKGDIAEGYSVSREKKESFPLTVTSAQKNPTAFYLCASSIPLGGSGYPFGSGTRLTVV.

The rearrangement uses TRBV28 and TRBJ1-1; weak D call: TRBD1 (5 bases). V lost 4 bases to trimming and J lost 3 bases, with 21 bases between them. The CDR3 is 17 residues long. Germline V lookup: CDR1 MDHEN, CDR2 SYDVKM. In nucleotides, the CDR3 is TGTGCCAGCAGTTCCTACGGGGGAGGTATGGCGGACACTGAAGCTTTCTTT. This translates into CASSSYGGGMADTEAFF.

The chain combines TRBV7-8 with TRBJ1-1, with 7 positions matching TRBD1. The trim removed 2 bases at V and 2 bases at J, leaving 11 bases unmatched. CDR3 length: 17 amino acids. The germline V gene encodes CDR1 SGHVS and CDR2 FQNEAQ. The CDR3 loop reads CASSLSAGDSPNTEAFF. The CDR3, as DNA: TGTGCCAGCAGCTTATCGGCAGGGGACAGCCCAAACACTGAAGCTTTCTTT.

J is TRBJ2-7 and V is TRBV5-5; 7 bases agree with TRBD1. V shed 3 bases and J 1 base; nucleotides not matched to a gene: 10. The germline V gene encodes CDR1 SGHKS and CDR2 YYEKEE (reference sequence). The CDR3 loop spans 16 amino acids. Here the CDR3 reads CASSSMHGQASYEQYF. DNA of the CDR3: TGTGCCAGCAGCTCGATGCATGGACAGGCATCCTACGAGCAGTACTTC.

The chain combines TRBV2 with TRBJ1-2, with TRBD1 matching over 10 bases. With V trimmed by 4 bases and J by 7 bases, 6 bases remained unmatched. The length of the CDR3 is 14 residues. Germline V gene sequence: CDR1 SNHLY, CDR2 FYNNEI. The CDR3 DNA reads as TGTGCCAGCAGTGGGGGACAGGGGTTGGGTGGCTACACCTTC. It yields the protein CASSGGQGLGGYTF.

A word on this clone: Germline and junction disagree at one end, which may indicate a read error. The J gene is TRBJ2-7, the V gene TRBV7-9, with TRBD2 identical over 13 bases. CDR1 SEHNR and CDR2 FQNEAQ come from the germline V gene (reference sequence). The CDR3 sequence is 16 residues long. CDR3 loop: CSSSFGTSGTTYEQYF. In DNA, the CDR3 is TGTTCCAGCAGCTTTGGGACTAGCGGGACGACCTACGAGCAGTACTTC.

CDR3 sequence: CASSQVGGTEAFF. CDR3 nucleotide sequence: TGCGCCAGCAGCCAAGTTGGGGGGACTGAAGCTTTCTTT. This rearrangement joins TRBV4-3 to TRBJ1-1; D perhaps matches TRBD1 (5 bases). CDR3 length: 13 amino acids. V was trimmed by 1 base and J by 5 bases, leaving 8 bases between them. CDR1 and CDR2 from the germline V gene are LGHNA and YSLEER.